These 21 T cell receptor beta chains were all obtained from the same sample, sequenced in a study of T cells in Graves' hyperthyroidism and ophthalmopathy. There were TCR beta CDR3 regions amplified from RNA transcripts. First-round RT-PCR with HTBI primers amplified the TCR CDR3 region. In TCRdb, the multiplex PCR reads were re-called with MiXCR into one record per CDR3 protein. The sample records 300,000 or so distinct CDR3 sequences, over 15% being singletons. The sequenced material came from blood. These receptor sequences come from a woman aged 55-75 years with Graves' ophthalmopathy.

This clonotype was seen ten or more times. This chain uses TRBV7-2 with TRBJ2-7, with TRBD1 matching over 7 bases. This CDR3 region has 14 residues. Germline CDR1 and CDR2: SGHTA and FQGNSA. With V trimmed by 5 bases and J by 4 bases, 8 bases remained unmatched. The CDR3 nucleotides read TGTGCCAGCAGCCTCGACAGGGCAAGATACGAGCAGTACTTC. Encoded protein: CASSLDRARYEQYF.

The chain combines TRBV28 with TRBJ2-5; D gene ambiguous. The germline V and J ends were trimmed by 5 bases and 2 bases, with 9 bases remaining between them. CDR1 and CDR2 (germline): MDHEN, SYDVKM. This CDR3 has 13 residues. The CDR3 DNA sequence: TGTGCCAGCAGTCCCCGAGATCAAGAGACCCAGTACTTC. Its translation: CASSPRDQETQYF.

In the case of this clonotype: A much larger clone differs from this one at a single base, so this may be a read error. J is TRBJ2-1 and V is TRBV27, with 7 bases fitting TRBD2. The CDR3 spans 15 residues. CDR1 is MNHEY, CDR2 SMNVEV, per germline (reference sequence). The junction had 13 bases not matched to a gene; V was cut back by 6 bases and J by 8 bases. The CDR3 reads CASSGGNRNPHEQFF. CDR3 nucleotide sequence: TGTGCCAGCAGCGGGGGGAACCGCAATCCACATGAGCAGTTCTTC.

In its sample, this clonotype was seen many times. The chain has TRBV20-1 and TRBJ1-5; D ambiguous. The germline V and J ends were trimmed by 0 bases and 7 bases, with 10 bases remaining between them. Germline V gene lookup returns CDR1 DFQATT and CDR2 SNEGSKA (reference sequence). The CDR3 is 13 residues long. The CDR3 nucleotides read TGCAGTGCTAGAGAGACCCCCGGACAGCCCCAGCATTTT. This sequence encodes CSARETPGQPQHF.

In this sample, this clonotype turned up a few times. CDR3 amino acids: CASSLAGHHEQFF. In DNA, the CDR3 is TGTGCCAGCAGCTTGGCGGGACACCATGAGCAGTTCTTC. The V call is TRBV5-4, the J call TRBJ2-1; TRBD1 might be the D (6 bases). This CDR3 is 13 amino acids long. With 0 bases removed from V and 8 bases from J, the gap between germline ends came to 9 bases. In germline, CDR1 is SGHNT, CDR2 YYREEE (reference sequence).

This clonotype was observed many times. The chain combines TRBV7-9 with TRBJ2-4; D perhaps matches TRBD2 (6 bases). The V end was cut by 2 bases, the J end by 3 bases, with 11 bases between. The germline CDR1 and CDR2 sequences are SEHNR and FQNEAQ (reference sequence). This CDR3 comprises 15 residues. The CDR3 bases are TGTGCCAGCAGCTTAAGTGGAGGGGACAAAAACATTCAGTACTTC. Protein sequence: CASSLSGGDKNIQYF.

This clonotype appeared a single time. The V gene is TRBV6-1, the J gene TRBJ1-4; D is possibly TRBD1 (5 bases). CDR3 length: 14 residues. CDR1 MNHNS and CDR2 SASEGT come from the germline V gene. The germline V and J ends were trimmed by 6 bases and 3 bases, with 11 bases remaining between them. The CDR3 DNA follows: TGTGCCAGCAGGACACCGGGGGCTAATGAAAAACTGTTTTTT. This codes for CASRTPGANEKLFF.

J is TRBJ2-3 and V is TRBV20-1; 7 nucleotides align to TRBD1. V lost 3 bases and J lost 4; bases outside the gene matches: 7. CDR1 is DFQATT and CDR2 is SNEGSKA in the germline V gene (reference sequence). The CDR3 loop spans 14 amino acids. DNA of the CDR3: TGCAGTGCTAGCCGGGACAGTCCTTCAGATACGCAGTATTTT. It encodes CSASRDSPSDTQYF.

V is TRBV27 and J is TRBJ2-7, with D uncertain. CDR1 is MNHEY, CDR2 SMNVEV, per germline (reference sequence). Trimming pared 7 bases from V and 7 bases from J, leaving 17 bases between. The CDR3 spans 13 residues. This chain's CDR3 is CASKTLGLGEQYF. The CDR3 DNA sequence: TGTGCCAGCAAAACCTTAGGCCTCGGGGAGCAGTACTTC.

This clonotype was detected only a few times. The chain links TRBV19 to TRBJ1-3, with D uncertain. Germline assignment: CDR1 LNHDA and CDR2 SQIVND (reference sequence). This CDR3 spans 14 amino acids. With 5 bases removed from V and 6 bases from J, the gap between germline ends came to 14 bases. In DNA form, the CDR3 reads TGTGCCAGTAGTCGTGACGGACGTCTAAACACCATATATTTT. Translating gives CASSRDGRLNTIYF.

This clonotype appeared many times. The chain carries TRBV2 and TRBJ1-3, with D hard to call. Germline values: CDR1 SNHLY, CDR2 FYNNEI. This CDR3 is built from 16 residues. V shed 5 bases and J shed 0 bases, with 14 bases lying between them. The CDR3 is CASSLYTGSSGNTIYF. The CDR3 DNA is TGTGCCAGCAGTTTATATACCGGGAGCTCTGGAAACACCATATATTTT. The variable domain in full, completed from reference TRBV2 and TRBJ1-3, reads EPEVTQTPSHQVTQMGQEVILRCVPISNHLYFYWYRQILGQKVEFLVSFYNNEISEKSEIFDDQFSVERPDGSNFTLKIRSTKLEDSAMYFCASSLYTGSSGNTIYFGEGSWLTVV.

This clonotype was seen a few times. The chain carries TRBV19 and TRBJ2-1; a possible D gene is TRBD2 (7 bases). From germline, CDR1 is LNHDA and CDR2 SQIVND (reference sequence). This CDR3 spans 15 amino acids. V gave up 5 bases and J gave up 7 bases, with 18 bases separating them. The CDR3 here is CASSSLGGQLNEQFF. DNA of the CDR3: TGTGCCAGTAGTTCGCTGGGGGGGCAGTTGAATGAGCAGTTCTTC.

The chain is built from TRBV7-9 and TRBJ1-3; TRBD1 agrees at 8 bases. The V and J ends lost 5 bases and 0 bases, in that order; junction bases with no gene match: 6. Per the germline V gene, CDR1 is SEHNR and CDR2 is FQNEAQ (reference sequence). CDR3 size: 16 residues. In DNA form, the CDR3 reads TGTGCCAGCAGCACCTGGACAGGGTCCTCTGGAAACACCATATATTTT. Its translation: CASSTWTGSSGNTIYF.

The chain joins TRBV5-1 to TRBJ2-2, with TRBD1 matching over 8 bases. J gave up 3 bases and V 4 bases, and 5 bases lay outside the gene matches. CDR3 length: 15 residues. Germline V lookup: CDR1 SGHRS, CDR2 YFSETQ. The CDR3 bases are TGCGCCAGCAGCAGACAGGGGACGGACACCGGGGAGCTGTTTTTT. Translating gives CASSRQGTDTGELFF.

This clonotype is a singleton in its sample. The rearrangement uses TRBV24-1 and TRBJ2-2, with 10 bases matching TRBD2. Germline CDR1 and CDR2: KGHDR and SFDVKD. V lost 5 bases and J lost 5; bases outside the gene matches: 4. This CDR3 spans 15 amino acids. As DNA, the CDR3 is TGTGCCACCAGTGGGCTAGCGGGAGAAACCGGGGAGCTGTTTTTT. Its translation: CATSGLAGETGELFF.

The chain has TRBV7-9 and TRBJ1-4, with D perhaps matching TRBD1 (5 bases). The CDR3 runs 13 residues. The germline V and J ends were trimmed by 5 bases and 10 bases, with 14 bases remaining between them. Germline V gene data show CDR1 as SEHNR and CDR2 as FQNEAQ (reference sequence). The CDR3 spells CASSAREGSKLFF. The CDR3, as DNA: TGTGCCAGCAGCGCTCGGGAGGGGTCAAAACTGTTTTTT.

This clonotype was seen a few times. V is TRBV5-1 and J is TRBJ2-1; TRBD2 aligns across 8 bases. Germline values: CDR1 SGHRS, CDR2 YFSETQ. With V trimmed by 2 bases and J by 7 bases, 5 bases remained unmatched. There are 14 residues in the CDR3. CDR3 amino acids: CASSFSSGGNEQFF. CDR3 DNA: TGCGCCAGCAGCTTTTCCAGCGGGGGTAATGAGCAGTTCTTC.

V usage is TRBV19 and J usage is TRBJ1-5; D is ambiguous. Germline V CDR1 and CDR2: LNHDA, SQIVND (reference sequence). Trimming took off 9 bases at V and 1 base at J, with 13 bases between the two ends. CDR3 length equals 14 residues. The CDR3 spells CASCSTPSNQPQHF. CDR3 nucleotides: TGTGCCAGCTGCAGTACGCCGAGCAATCAGCCCCAGCATTTT.

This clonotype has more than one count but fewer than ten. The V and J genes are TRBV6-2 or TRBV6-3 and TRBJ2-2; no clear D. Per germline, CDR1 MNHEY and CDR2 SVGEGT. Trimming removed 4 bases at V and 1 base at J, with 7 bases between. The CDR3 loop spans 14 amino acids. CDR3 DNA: TGTGCCAGCAGTTCCAGGTGGAACACCGGGGAGCTGTTTTTT. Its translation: CASSSRWNTGELFF.

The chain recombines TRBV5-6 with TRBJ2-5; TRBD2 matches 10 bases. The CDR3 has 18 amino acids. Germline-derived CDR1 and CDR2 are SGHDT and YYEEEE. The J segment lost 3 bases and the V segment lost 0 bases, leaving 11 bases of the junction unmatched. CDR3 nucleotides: TGTGCCAGCAGCTTGGGGGCAGCGGGAGGGCCTGTAGAAGAGACCCAGTACTTC. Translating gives CASSLGAAGGPVEETQYF.

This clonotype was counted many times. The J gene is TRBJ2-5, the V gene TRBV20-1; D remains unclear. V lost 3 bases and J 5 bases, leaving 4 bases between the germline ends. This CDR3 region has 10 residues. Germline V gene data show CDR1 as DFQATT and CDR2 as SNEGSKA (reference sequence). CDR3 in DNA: TGCAGTGCTAGCTGGGAGACCCAGTACTTC. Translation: CSASWETQYF.